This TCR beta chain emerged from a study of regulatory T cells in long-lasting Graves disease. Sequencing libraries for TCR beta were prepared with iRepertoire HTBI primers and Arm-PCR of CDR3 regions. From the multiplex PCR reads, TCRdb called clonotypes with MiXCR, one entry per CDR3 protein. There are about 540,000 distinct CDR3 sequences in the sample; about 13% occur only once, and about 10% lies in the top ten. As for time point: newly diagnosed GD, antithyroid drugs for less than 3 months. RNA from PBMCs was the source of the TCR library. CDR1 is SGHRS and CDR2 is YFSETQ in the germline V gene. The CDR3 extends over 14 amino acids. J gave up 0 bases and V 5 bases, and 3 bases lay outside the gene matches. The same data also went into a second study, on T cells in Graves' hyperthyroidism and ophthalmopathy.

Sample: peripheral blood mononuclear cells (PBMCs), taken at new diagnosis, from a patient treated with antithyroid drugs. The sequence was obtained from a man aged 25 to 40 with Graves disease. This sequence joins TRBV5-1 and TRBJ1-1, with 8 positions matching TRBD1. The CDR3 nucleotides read TGCGCCAGCAGACAGGGGGAAGTGAACACTGAAGCTTTCTTT. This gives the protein CASRQGEVNTEAFF.